What follows are 2 T cell receptor beta chains derived from one specimen sequenced in a study of cytomegalovirus exposure and HLA in healthy donors (dated by TCRdb to about 2017). The method behind the library was the immunoSEQ multiplex PCR assay. For the multiplex PCR, a mixture combining 60 forward primers for TCR Vbeta segments and 13 reverse primers for TCR Jbeta segments was used. In TCRdb, the immuneACCESS table is reduced to in-frame sequences with V and J assigned. These tables do not hold every clone; where another copy was compared, an unresolved V gene accounts for under half, and the others remain unexplained. This sample's table lists approximately 120,000 clones. 0.9% to 1.2% of the sample belongs to the ten largest clones. The specimen was PBMCs. The receptors here all came from a man aged 18 to 30 in good health and CMV-seronegative.

V usage is TRBV11-1 and J usage is TRBJ2-5; D is possibly TRBD1 (6 bases). Per the germline V gene, CDR1 is SGHAT and CDR2 is FQDESV (reference sequence). V lost 5 bases to trimming and J lost 5 bases, with 15 bases between them. This CDR3 contains 14 residues. Written as DNA, the CDR3 is TGTGCCAGCAGCGTGTACAGGGAGCGGGAGACCCAGTACTTC. It specifies CASSVYRERETQYF.

The rearrangement links TRBV6-5 to TRBJ1-5; TRBD1 aligns across 8 bases. V was pared by 6 bases and J by 2 bases, with 6 bases of the junction left unmatched. This CDR3 contains 15 residues. The germline CDR1 and CDR2 sequences are MNHEY and SVGAGI. This CDR3 reads CASSADRGGNQPQHF. CDR3 DNA sequence: TGTGCCAGCAGCGCAGACAGGGGAGGCAATCAGCCCCAGCATTTT.